This is a list of T cell receptor beta chains from one sample in a study of early T cells in non-severe SARS-CoV-2 infection. TCRdb used MiXCR to reprocess the 5' RACE reads, holding one entry per CDR3 protein. The data show about 48,000 distinct CDR3 sequences, roughly 13% seen once. The sequenced sample was whole blood. All receptors derive from an adult who was a healthcare worker with PCR-confirmed SARS-CoV-2 infection or an uninfected control (not recorded which). Both conserved end residues are part of each CDR3. The D gene is left open where the match is weak. A row's size may be missing; if present it is once, few, many or a size class.

clone size	D gene	J gene	V gene	CDR3 DNA	CDR3 protein
many	.	TRBJ2-1	TRBV28	TGTGCCAGCAAACTGGACAGCTCCTACAATGAGCAGTTCTTC	CASKLDSSYNEQFF
few	TRBD1	TRBJ2-7	TRBV28	TGTGCCAGCAGTTCGCCCAGGACAGGGAACTACGAGCAGTACTTC	CASSSPRTGNYEQYF
many	.	TRBJ1-1	TRBV5-1	TGCGCCAGCAGCAATGGACAGATGAACACTGAAGCTTTCTTT	CASSNGQMNTEAFF
many	.	TRBJ2-2	TRBV2	TGTGCCCGAAGTAACACCGGGGAGCTGTTTTTT	CARSNTGELFF
many	.	TRBJ1-2	TRBV7-9	TGTGCCAGCAGGCCTGCCCCCGGGTCTGCGGATAACTATGGCTACACCTTC	CASRPAPGSADNYGYTF
.	.	TRBJ2-3	TRBV6-6	TGTGCCAGCAGGCCCACCACAGATACGCAGTATTTT	CASRPTTDTQYF
.	.	TRBJ2-7	TRBV11-2	TGTGCCAGCAGCCCCATATCTAAGCTGGCAGGGAACGAGCAGTACTTC	CASSPISKLAGNEQYF
.	.	TRBJ2-2	TRBV20-1	TGCAGTGCTAGAGTCAGTTCGAACACCGGGGAGCTGTTTTTT	CSARVSSNTGELFF
few	TRBD1	TRBJ1-2	TRBV7-2	TGTGCCAGCAGCTTCCCCAGGACAGGGAACTATGGCTACACCTTC	CASSFPRTGNYGYTF
.	TRBD1	TRBJ2-4	TRBV12-3/TRBV12-4	TGTGCCAGCAGCCGTCAGTTAACTCCGGGACAGGGGGATCTAGCCAAAAACATTCAGTACTTC	CASSRQLTPGQGDLAKNIQYF
many	TRBD1	TRBJ1-2	TRBV7-9	TGTGCCAGCAGTTTGACCGGGACAGGGACCTATGGCTACACCTTC	CASSLTGTGTYGYTF
many	TRBD2	TRBJ2-6	TRBV9	TGTGCCAGCAGCCCCAGACTAGCGGGGGAGTCTGGGGCCAACGTCCTGACTTTC	CASSPRLAGESGANVLTF
many	TRBD1	TRBJ2-5	TRBV12-5	TGTGCTAGTGGTTTAGGGGACAGCATCCAAGAGACCCAGTACTTC	CASGLGDSIQETQYF
many	TRBD2	TRBJ2-1	TRBV15	TGTGCCACCAGCACCGTCCCGCGGGGGGGAGGGCCAGTCCATGAGCAGTTCTTC	CATSTVPRGGGPVHEQFF
few	.	TRBJ2-1	TRBV4-1	TGCGCCAGCAGCCTGGAGGGTTTAGAGCAGTTCTTC	CASSLEGLEQFF
few	.	TRBJ1-1	TRBV29-1	TGCAGCGTTGAAGATCTCAACACTGAAGCTTTCTTT	CSVEDLNTEAFF
.	.	TRBJ1-1	TRBV20-1	TGCAGTGCTAGATTACGTACAGGAGGGGACACTGAAGCTTTCTTT	CSARLRTGGDTEAFF
many	.	TRBJ2-2	TRBV18	TGTGCCAGCTCACCAAGAGACGGGAACAGCGGGGAGCTGTTTTTT	CASSPRDGNSGELFF
many	.	TRBJ1-2	TRBV19	TGTGCCAGTAGTATAGGACGTGGGAGCAGAAGGAACTATGGCTACACCTTC	CASSIGRGSRRNYGYTF
.	.	TRBJ2-5	TRBV7-2	TGTGCCAGCAGCTTAATCCGAGGTCAGGAGACCCAGTACTTC	CASSLIRGQETQYF
.	.	TRBJ1-6	TRBV2	TGTGCCAGCGGTAGACAGGTCGCCCCCCTCCACTTT	CASGRQVAPLHF
.	TRBD2	TRBJ2-7	TRBV6-2/TRBV6-3	TGTGCCAGTACTAGCGGGAGTACCTACGAGCAGTACTTC	CASTSGSTYEQYF
many	.	TRBJ1-2	TRBV7-9	TGTGCCAGCAGCAACAACTATGGCTACACCTTC	CASSNNYGYTF
.	TRBD1	TRBJ1-3	TRBV4-1	TGCGCCAGCAGTGACAGGGGGACGTCTGGAAACACCATATATTTT	CASSDRGTSGNTIYF
.	.	TRBJ2-1	TRBV24-1	TGTGCCACCAGTGACAGGGGCGATGAGCAGTTCTTC	CATSDRGDEQFF
.	TRBD1	TRBJ2-1	TRBV24-1	TGTGCCACCAGTGATATCTCCGGGACCCGAGGGGGCCACAATGAGCAGTTCTTC	CATSDISGTRGGHNEQFF
few	TRBD1	TRBJ1-2	TRBV27	TGTGCCAGCAGTTTATACAGGGGCGGCTATGGCTACACCTTC	CASSLYRGGYGYTF
.	.	TRBJ1-5	TRBV4-1	TGCGCCAGCAGCCTGCAAGGGAATAGCAATCAGCCCCAGCATTTT	CASSLQGNSNQPQHF
many	.	TRBJ2-7	TRBV20-1	TGCAGTGCTAGAGGTTATTTGGGCGAGCAGTACTTC	CSARGYLGEQYF
.	TRBD1	TRBJ1-6	TRBV3-1	TGTGCCAGCAGCCAAGTTGGGGGACAGGGGGGAGTTTCACCCCTCCACTTT	CASSQVGGQGGVSPLHF
many	TRBD1	TRBJ1-2	TRBV7-9	TGTGCCAGCAGCTCGACAGGGGGCAAAGGCTACACCTTC	CASSSTGGKGYTF
many	TRBD1	TRBJ2-7	TRBV9	TGTGCCAGCAGCGTAGGTTCCCGGACAGGGAACACCTACGAGCAGTACTTC	CASSVGSRTGNTYEQYF
many	.	TRBJ1-3	TRBV20-1	TGCAGTGCTAGAGACTCAGGGGGAAACACCATATATTTT	CSARDSGGNTIYF
.	TRBD2	TRBJ2-1	TRBV6-2/TRBV6-3	TGTGCCAGCAGTGCTCGTTCGGGGGGCAATGAGCAGTTCTTC	CASSARSGGNEQFF
.	TRBD1	TRBJ2-2	TRBV5-6	TGTGCCAGCAGCTTGGTCTACAGGGGCTCGGACACCGGGGAGCTGTTTTTT	CASSLVYRGSDTGELFF
once	.	TRBJ2-2	TRBV10-3	TGTGCCATCAGCCGCGGCGCAGGTACGAACACCGGGGAGCTGTTTTTT	CAISRGAGTNTGELFF
many	.	TRBJ2-4	TRBV29-1	TGCAGCGTTGTTTGGGGGACCAAAAACATTCAGTACTTC	CSVVWGTKNIQYF
many	TRBD2	TRBJ2-4	TRBV10-2	TGCGCCAGCACGAGCGGGAAGGACATTCAGTACTTC	CASTSGKDIQYF
few	.	TRBJ2-1	TRBV27	TGTGCCAGCAGCCCAGACAGGTTTGGTAAGAATGAGCAGTTCTTC	CASSPDRFGKNEQFF
few	.	TRBJ1-1	TRBV18	TGTGCCAGCCTAGGGCAAGGGATGAACACTGAAGCTTTCTTT	CASLGQGMNTEAFF
few	TRBD2	TRBJ2-2	TRBV7-3	TGTGCCAGCACCGCCCGACTAGCGGGGAACACCGGGGAGCTGTTTTTT	CASTARLAGNTGELFF
.	.	TRBJ2-1	TRBV11-3	TGTGCCAGCAGCTTAGGGGCCTCTCCTGAAGATGAGCAGTTCTTC	CASSLGASPEDEQFF
many	.	TRBJ1-6	TRBV4-1	TGCGCCAGCAGCCCCCCGTCGGGGGACAATTCACCCCTCCACTTT	CASSPPSGDNSPLHF
many	.	TRBJ2-2	TRBV29-1	TGCAGCGCCACGAATAGCGGGGAGCTGTTTTTT	CSATNSGELFF
many	TRBD1	TRBJ2-2	TRBV20-1	TGCAGTGCTCACCTACAGGGGGACTGGACGAACACCGGGGAGCTGTTTTTT	CSAHLQGDWTNTGELFF
few	.	TRBJ2-2	TRBV5-1	TGCGCCAGCAGTATAGGGGACACCGGGGAGCTGTTTTTT	CASSIGDTGELFF
.	TRBD2	TRBJ2-3	TRBV29-1	TGCAGCGTCGATACCCTAGCGGGAGCCTTCACAGATACGCAGTATTTT	CSVDTLAGAFTDTQYF
.	TRBD2	TRBJ2-7	TRBV12-3/TRBV12-4	TGTGCCAGCAGTTTCGGACTAGCGGGGATATACGAGCAGTACTTC	CASSFGLAGIYEQYF
many	.	TRBJ2-2	TRBV5-5	TGTGCCAGCAGCCCCCCCGTCGCGGGGCGGAACACCGGGGAGCTGTTTTTT	CASSPPVAGRNTGELFF
few	.	TRBJ2-1	TRBV29-1	TGCAGCGCCCCAGGGCGATCCTCCTACAATGAGCAGTTCTTC	CSAPGRSSYNEQFF
few	.	TRBJ2-6	TRBV20-1	TGCAGTGCTAGAGACCTTGGGACCGCTAAGAGCTCTGGGGCCAACGTCCTGACTTTC	CSARDLGTAKSSGANVLTF
.	.	TRBJ2-3	TRBV18	TGTGCCAGCTCCACGGCCCCAGATACGCAGTATTTT	CASSTAPDTQYF
many	.	TRBJ2-5	TRBV30	TGTGCCTGGAGCCTACTTGCACAAGAGACCCAGTACTTC	CAWSLLAQETQYF
few	.	TRBJ2-1	TRBV12-3/TRBV12-4	TGTGCCAGCAGTTTTGACAGCCCGAGTGAGCAGTTCTTC	CASSFDSPSEQFF
.	TRBD2	TRBJ2-1	TRBV20-1	TGCAGTGCTGACGCTGGACTAGGCTCCTACAATGAGCAGTTCTTC	CSADAGLGSYNEQFF
many	.	TRBJ1-1	TRBV29-1	TGCAGCGCCTCACCCCAGGGGACCACTGAAGCTTTCTTT	CSASPQGTTEAFF
few	.	TRBJ2-4	TRBV7-2	TGTGCCAGCAGGTCGGACGGACTAGCCAAAAACATTCAGTACTTC	CASRSDGLAKNIQYF
many	.	TRBJ2-5	TRBV9	TGTGCCAGCAGCTCATCGGTGCGGTACGAGACCCAGTACTTC	CASSSSVRYETQYF
many	.	TRBJ2-7	TRBV6-1	TGTGCCAGCAGTGATGGCAGGTCGGACTCCTACGAGCAGTACTTC	CASSDGRSDSYEQYF
few	TRBD1	TRBJ1-3	TRBV29-1	TGCAGCGTCCTCCAGGGGGCTGGAAACACCATATATTTT	CSVLQGAGNTIYF